This T cell receptor (beta chain) was captured in a study of T cell responses to AZD1222 COVID-19 vaccine (dated by TCRdb to the early 2020s). With respect to the entire study: AZD1222 recipients whose second dose came at about 4 weeks and those whose second dose came at about 12 weeks were combined into one group, since spike-specific TCR depth and breadth did not differ between the two schedules. TCR sequencing was performed for over 230 trial participants, of whom 200 to 220 were given two doses of AZD1222 and around 25 were given two doses of MenACWY control vaccine. Enrollment into the trials was organized by age into subgroups of 18-55, 56-69 and 70-plus years, and those subgroups contained roughly 150, 30 and 60 TCR-sequenced participants, respectively.

CDR1 and CDR2 were assigned from the germline V gene as MNHEY and SVGAGI. The CDR3 has 14 amino acids, counting the end cysteine and phenylalanine. The retained sequence is limited to the CDR3, 42 bases, with the frame set at the first base. V is trimmed back by 6 bases and J by 0 bases, and the junction contains 3 bases that no gene match accounts for. According to the study, the label for this sample's time point signals: baseline before first vaccination. Samples from vaccinated people were obtained from the UK trials COV001 and COV002, which included a single-blind randomized controlled phase 2/3 trial of AZD1222 (ChAdOx1 nCoV-19) in healthy adults. Trial participant PBMC samples were collected at day 0 and day 28 after the second dose for TCRbeta chain sequencing. Broader findings and caveats from the paper: The 56-69-year group was small, and its depth increase did not reach significance, likely because of low power. Conclusions about previously exposed vaccinees are limited because only six or seven AZD1222 recipients were SARS-CoV-2 seropositive at baseline. The whole spike protein was spanned by vaccine-associated CD4 TCRs, and dominant responses were seen in regions 160-218 and 743-854. Most participants were white British and females outnumbered males, and the authors suggested that clonal diversity may have been underestimated. Reportedly, close to half of the unique spike-specific TCRs recognized epitopes lying outside the regions that are mutated in the B.1.351 and B.1.1.7 variants. No day 14 peak-response samples were available, so repertoires were characterized only after the peak T cell response. After two AZD1222 doses, both the breadth and the depth of spike-specific TCRs were significantly higher than at day 0 and than in MenACWY recipients.

The CDR3 regions of human TCRbeta chains were analyzed by immunosequencing. The paper's data handling went like this. Repertoire TCRs were matched against a reference library of SARS-CoV-2-specific TCRs generated with the MIRA antigen-specificity platform. Breadth was defined as the fraction of unique TCRs that were SARS-CoV-2-associated. Depth was defined as the fraction of total T cells that were SARS-CoV-2-associated. Using the MIRA data, every spike-specific TCR was mapped to the spike region that the TCR reacted to and assigned to either a CD4 or a CD8 class. Log10-transformed breadth and depth values were compared by one-way ANOVA with Sidak's multiple comparisons tests. Here the immuneACCESS table is served through TCRdb, limited to in-frame sequences with V and J called. Missing clones are a known gap in these copies; in checked studies unresolved V genes cover under half, and the rest lacks a known reason. The D gene and trimming were derived from the DNA, and the V and J assignments and clone size from that table. The sample includes roughly 130,000 clones, with over 75% observed a single time. Clones ranked in the top ten supply 7.6% of the sample.

As regards this clone: Which antigen it targets is not known. Base qualities are not provided; no much larger clone lies one nucleotide away.

The source is an adult in good health. The rearranged segments are TRBV6-5 and TRBJ2-7, and TRBD1 matches 9 of the central bases. Sequencing was performed on peripheral blood, taken on day 0 of AZD1222 vaccination. CDR3 region: CASSRGQGSYEQYF. The nucleotide sequence is TGTGCCAGCAGCCGGGGACAGGGCTCCTACGAGCAGTACTTC.